Below, 6 T cell receptor beta chains from the same sample are listed, as sequenced in a study of vaccination and CD4 T cells after COVID-19. What these receptors recognize is not known. Sequenced with the Oncomine TCR Beta short-read assay was DNA taken from cultured CD4+ T cells. TCRdb called the PCR reads again in MiXCR, with one record for every CDR3 protein. The sample contains tens of thousands of distinct CDR3 sequences, approximately 30% of which appear only once. The time point: late sampling 161 to 241 days after vaccination in a few convalescent patients. Documented treatment: approximately nine-day PBMC culture with coronavirus spike peptide pools or control peptides (ViraFEST assay). This specimen was CD4+ T cells from blood, cultured in vitro, taken about 7 months after SARS-CoV-2 vaccination. Source of these receptors: a human donor who had recovered from COVID-19.

The chain uses TRBV19 and TRBJ2-3; D ambiguous. Germline V CDR1 and CDR2: LNHDA, SQIVND (reference sequence). The CDR3 has 12 amino acids. V gave up 7 bases and J gave up 8 bases, with 13 bases separating them. The CDR3, as DNA: TGTGCCAGTATTGGGTTGGATGGTACGCAGTATTTT. Translated: CASIGLDGTQYF.

This clonotype has at least ten counts. This chain links TRBV10-1 with TRBJ1-1; D may be TRBD1 (6 bases). The CDR3 covers 12 residues. CDR1 and CDR2 (germline): WNHNN, SYGVQD (reference sequence). The V and J ends lost 6 bases and 4 bases respectively, with 9 bases between them. CDR3 nucleotides: TGCGCCAGCAGAAGACAGGCCACTGAAGCTTTCTTT. It encodes CASRRQATEAFF.

This clonotype occurred a few times. This rearrangement joins TRBV27 to TRBJ2-5; perhaps TRBD1 as D (6 bases). V lost 3 bases and J lost 6, with 14 bases in between. The CDR3 runs to 14 residues. Germline V gene data show CDR1 as MNHEY and CDR2 as SMNVEV (reference sequence). The CDR3 nucleotides are TGTGCCAGCAGTTTGTATGGGGGCCTGAAGACCCAGTACTTC. Amino acid sequence: CASSLYGGLKTQYF.

The rearrangement uses TRBV6-5 and TRBJ2-1, with 9 bases identical to TRBD2. Germline V gene data show CDR1 as MNHEY and CDR2 as SVGAGI. The V segment lost 1 base and the J segment 10 bases; nucleotides outside the gene matches: 8. This CDR3 spans 15 amino acids. CDR3 coding DNA: TGTGCCAGCAGTTACTATGGCGGGGGGGCTCGGGAGCAGTTCTTC. It yields the protein CASSYYGGGAREQFF.

By share, this clonotype ranks as medium-sized (0.01 to 0.1%). The V call is TRBV7-9, the J call TRBJ2-5, with D maybe TRBD1 (5 bases). Germline V gene sequence: CDR1 SEHNR, CDR2 FQNEAQ (reference sequence). The germline V and J ends were trimmed by 4 bases and 7 bases, with 13 bases remaining between them. The CDR3 covers 13 residues. The CDR3 DNA sequence: TGTGCCAGCAGCTCGCAAAACGACAGGACCCAGTACTTC. It specifies CASSSQNDRTQYF. Complete variable domain (other parts from reference TRBV7-9 and TRBJ2-5): DTGVSQNPRHKITKRGQNVTFRCDPISEHNRLYWYRQTLGQGPEFLTYFQNEAQLEKSRLLSDRFSAERPKGSFSTLEIQRTEQGDSAMYLCASSSQNDRTQYFGPGTRLLVL.

This clonotype has a handful of counts. The rearrangement links TRBV20-1 to TRBJ2-7; D is unresolved. V was trimmed by 7 bases and J by 5 bases, leaving 12 bases between them. The CDR3 sequence is 11 residues long. Per the germline V gene, CDR1 is DFQATT and CDR2 is SNEGSKA (reference sequence). The CDR3 protein is CSEAPRHEQYF. DNA for the CDR3: TGCAGTGAGGCTCCCAGGCACGAGCAGTACTTC.